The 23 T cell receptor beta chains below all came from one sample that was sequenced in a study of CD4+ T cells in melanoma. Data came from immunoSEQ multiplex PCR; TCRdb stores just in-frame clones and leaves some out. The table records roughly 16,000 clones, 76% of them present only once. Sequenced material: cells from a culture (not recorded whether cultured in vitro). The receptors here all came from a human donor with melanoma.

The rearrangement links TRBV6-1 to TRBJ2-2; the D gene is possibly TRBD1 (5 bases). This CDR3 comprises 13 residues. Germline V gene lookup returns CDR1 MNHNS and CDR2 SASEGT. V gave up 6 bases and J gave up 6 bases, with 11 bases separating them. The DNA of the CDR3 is TGTGCCAGCAGATTAGGGGTCCCCGGGGAGCTGTTTTTT. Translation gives CASRLGVPGELFF.

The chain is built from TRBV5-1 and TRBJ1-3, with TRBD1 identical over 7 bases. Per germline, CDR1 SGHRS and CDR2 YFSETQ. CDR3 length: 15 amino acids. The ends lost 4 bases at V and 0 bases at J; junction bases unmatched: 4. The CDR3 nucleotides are TGCGCCAGCAGCGCGGGACAGAACTCTGGAAACACCATATATTTT. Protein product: CASSAGQNSGNTIYF.

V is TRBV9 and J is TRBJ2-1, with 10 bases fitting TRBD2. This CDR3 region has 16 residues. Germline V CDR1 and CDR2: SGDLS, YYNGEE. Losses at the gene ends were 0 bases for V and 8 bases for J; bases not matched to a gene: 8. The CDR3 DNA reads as TGTGCCAGCAGCGTAGTCCCCAGCGGGGGGGCCGATGAGCAGTTCTTC. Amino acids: CASSVVPSGGADEQFF.

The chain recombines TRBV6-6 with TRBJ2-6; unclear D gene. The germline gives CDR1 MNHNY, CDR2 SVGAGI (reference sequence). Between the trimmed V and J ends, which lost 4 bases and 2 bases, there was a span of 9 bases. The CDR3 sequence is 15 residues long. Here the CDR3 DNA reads TGTGCCAGCAGTTCGGCTCAAACTGGGGCCAACGTCCTGACTTTC. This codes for CASSSAQTGANVLTF.

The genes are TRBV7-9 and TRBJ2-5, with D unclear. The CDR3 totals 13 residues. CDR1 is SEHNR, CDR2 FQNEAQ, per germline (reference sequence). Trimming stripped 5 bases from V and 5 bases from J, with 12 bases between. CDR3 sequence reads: CASSPDLRETQYF. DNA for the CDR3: TGTGCCAGCAGCCCCGACCTTCGGGAGACCCAGTACTTC.

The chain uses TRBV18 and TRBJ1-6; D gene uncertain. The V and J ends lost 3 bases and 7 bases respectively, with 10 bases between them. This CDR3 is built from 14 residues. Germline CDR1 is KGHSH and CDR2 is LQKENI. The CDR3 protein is CASSPRRENSPLHF. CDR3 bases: TGTGCCAGCTCACCTCGTCGCGAGAATTCACCCCTCCACTTT.

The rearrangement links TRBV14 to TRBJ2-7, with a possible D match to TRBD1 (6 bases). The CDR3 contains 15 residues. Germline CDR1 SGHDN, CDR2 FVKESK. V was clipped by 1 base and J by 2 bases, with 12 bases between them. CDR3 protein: CASSQALGGTYEQYF. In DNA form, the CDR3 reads TGTGCCAGCAGCCAAGCTTTAGGGGGAACCTACGAGCAGTACTTC.

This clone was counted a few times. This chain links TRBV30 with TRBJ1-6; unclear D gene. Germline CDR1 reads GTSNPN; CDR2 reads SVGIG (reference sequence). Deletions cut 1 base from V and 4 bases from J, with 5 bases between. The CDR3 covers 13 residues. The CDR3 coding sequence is TGTGCCTGGAGTGCCGATTATAATTCACCCCTCCACTTT. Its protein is CAWSADYNSPLHF.

The chain's CDR3 is CASRDRSSYNSPLHF. In DNA form, the CDR3 reads TGTGCCAGCAGGGACAGGAGCTCCTATAATTCACCCCTCCACTTT. This rearrangement joins TRBV2 to TRBJ1-6; 7 bases match TRBD1. V lost 6 bases, J lost 0 bases, and 2 bases stayed unmatched. Per the germline V gene, CDR1 is SNHLY and CDR2 is FYNNEI. The CDR3 spans 15 residues. Full variable domain (remainder filled in from reference TRBV2 and TRBJ1-6): EPEVTQTPSHQVTQMGQEVILRCVPISNHLYFYWYRQILGQKVEFLVSFYNNEISEKSEIFDDQFSVERPDGSNFTLKIRSTKLEDSAMYFCASRDRSSYNSPLHFGNGTRLTVT.

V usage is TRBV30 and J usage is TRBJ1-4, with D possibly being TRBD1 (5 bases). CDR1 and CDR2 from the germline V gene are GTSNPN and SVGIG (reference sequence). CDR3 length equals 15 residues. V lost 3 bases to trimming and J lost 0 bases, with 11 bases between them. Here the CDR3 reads CAWRTDRATNEKLFF. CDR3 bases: TGTGCCTGGAGGACAGACAGAGCAACTAATGAAAAACTGTTTTTT.

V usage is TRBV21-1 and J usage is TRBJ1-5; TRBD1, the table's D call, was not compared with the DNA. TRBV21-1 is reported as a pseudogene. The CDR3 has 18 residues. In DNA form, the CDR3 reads TGTGCCAGCAGCAAAGAGGACAGGGACCCAGGTGGCAATCAGCCCCAGCATTTT. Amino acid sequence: CASSKEDRDPGGNQPQHF.

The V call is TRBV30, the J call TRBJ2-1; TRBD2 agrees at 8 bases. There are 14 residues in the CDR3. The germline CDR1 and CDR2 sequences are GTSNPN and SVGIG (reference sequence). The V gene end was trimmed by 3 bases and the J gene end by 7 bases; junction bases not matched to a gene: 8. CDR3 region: CAWSRRGAWNEQFF. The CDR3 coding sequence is TGTGCCTGGAGCCGGCGGGGGGCCTGGAATGAGCAGTTCTTC. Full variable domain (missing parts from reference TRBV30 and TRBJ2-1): SQTIHQWPATLVQPVGSPLSLECTVEGTSNPNLYWYRQAAGRGLQLLFYSVGIGQISSEVPQNLSASRPQDRQFILSSKKLLLSDSGFYLCAWSRRGAWNEQFFGPGTRLTVL.

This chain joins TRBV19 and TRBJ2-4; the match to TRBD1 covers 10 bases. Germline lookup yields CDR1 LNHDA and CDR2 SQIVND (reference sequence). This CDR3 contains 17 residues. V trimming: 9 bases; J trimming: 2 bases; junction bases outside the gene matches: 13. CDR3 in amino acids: CARAGQGTEDTKNIQYF. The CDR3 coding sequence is TGTGCCAGAGCGGGACAGGGGACAGAAGATACCAAAAACATTCAGTACTTC.

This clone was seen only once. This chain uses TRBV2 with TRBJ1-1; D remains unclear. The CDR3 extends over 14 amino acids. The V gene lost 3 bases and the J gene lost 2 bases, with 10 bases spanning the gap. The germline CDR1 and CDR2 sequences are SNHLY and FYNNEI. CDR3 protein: CASSDLGGNTEAFF. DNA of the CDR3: TGTGCCAGCAGTGATCTGGGCGGAAACACTGAAGCTTTCTTT.

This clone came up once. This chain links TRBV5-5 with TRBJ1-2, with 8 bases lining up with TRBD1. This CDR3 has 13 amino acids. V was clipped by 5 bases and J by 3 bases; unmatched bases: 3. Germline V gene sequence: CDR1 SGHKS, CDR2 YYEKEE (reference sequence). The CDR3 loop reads CASRRQGHYGYTF. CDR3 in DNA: TGTGCCAGCAGGAGACAGGGGCACTATGGCTACACCTTC.

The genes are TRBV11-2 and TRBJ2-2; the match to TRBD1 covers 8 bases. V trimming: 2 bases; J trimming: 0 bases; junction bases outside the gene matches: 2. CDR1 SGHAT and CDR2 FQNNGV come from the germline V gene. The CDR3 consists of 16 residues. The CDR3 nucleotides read TGTGCCAGCAGCTTAACAGGGGGGACGAACACCGGGGAGCTGTTTTTT. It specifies CASSLTGGTNTGELFF.

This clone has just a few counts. CDR3 amino acids: CASSSGLSGGSGYTF. DNA for the CDR3: TGTGCCAGCAGCTCTGGTTTGTCAGGGGGCAGCGGCTACACCTTC. The genes are TRBV5-4 and TRBJ1-2; the match to TRBD1 covers 8 bases. Germline CDR1 SGHNT, CDR2 YYREEE (reference sequence). Trimming cost V 3 bases and J 8 bases; bases outside gene matches: 12. CDR3 length equals 15 residues.

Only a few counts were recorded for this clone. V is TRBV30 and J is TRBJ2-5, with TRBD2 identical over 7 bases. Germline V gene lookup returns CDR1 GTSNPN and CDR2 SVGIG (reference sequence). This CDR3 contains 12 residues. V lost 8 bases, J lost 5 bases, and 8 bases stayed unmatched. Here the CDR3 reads CAEGLPRETQYF. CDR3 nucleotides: TGTGCCGAGGGACTACCTCGTGAGACCCAGTACTTC. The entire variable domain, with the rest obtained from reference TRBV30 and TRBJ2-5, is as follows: SQTIHQWPATLVQPVGSPLSLECTVEGTSNPNLYWYRQAAGRGLQLLFYSVGIGQISSEVPQNLSASRPQDRQFILSSKKLLLSDSGFYLCAEGLPRETQYFGPGTRLLVL.

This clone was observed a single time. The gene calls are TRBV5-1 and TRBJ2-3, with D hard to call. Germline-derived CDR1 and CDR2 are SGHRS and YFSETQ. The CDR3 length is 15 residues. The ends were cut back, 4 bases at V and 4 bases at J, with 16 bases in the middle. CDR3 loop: CASSPIEWISDTQYF. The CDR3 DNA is TGCGCCAGCAGCCCCATCGAGTGGATATCAGATACGCAGTATTTT.

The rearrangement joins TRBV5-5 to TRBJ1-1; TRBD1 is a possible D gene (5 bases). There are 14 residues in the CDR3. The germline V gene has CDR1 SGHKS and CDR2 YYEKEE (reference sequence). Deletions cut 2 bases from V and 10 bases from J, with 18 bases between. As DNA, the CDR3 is TGTGCCAGCAGCTTTGGCCAGGGAGGGTACGGAGCTTTCTTT. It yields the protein CASSFGQGGYGAFF. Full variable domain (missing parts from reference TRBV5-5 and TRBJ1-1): DAGVTQSPTHLIKTRGQQVTLRCSPISGHKSVSWYQQVLGQGPQFIFQYYEKEERGRGNFPDRFSARQFPNYSSELNVNALLLGDSALYLCASSFGQGGYGAFFGQGTRLTVV.

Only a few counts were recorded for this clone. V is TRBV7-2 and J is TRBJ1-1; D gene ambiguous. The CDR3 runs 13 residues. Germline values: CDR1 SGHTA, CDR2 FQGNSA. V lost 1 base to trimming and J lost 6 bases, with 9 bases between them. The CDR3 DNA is TGTGCCAGCAGCTTAGGTCGGCCGGCTGAAGCTTTCTTT. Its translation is CASSLGRPAEAFF.

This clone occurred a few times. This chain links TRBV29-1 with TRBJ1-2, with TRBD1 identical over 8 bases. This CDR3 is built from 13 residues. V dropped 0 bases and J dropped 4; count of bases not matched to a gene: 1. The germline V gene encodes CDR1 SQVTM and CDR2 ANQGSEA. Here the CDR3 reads CSVEDGTGYGYTF. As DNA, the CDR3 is TGCAGCGTTGAAGACGGGACAGGCTATGGCTACACCTTC.

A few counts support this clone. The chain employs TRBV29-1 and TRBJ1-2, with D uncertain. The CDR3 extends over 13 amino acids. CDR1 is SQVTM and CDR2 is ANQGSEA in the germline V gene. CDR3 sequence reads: CSAGLGANYGYTF. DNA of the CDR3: TGCAGTGCGGGGTTGGGAGCTAACTATGGCTACACCTTC.